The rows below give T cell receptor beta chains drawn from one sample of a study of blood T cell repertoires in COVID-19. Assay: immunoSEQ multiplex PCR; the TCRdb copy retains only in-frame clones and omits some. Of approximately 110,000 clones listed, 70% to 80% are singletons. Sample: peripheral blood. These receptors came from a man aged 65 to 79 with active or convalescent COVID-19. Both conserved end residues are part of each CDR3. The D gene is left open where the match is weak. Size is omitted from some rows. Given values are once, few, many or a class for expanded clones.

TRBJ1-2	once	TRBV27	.	TGTGCCAGCAGTTTTGGCCCCAACTATGGCTACACCTTC	CASSFGPNYGYTF
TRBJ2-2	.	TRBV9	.	TGTGCCAGCAGCGTAGGGGGCATGAACACCGGGGAGCTGTTTTTT	CASSVGGMNTGELFF
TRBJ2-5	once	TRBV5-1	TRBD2	TGCGCCAGCAGCTTCCAGGGAGGGATGGGCCAAAAGACCCAGTACTTC	CASSFQGGMGQKTQYF
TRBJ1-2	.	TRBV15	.	TGTGCCACCAGCGGACAACAGGGAGGGTATGGCTACACCTTC	CATSGQQGGYGYTF
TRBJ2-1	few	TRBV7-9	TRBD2	TGTGCCAGCAGCTTAAGACTAGCGGGAGCCGACAATGAGCAGTTCTTC	CASSLRLAGADNEQFF
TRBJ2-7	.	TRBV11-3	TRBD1	TGTGCCAGCAGCTTAGGGACAGGGGGACCCTACGAGCAGTACTTC	CASSLGTGGPYEQYF
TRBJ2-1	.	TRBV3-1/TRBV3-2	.	TGTGCCAGCAGCATAGCGCTTTCCTACAATGAGCAGTTCTTC	CASSIALSYNEQFF
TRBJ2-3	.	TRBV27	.	TGTGCCAGCAGTTTGACAAGCACAGATACGCAGTATTTT	CASSLTSTDTQYF
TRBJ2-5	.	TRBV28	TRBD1	TGTGCCAGCGCCTCCTCCGGGACAGGAGTACGAGAGACCCAGTACTTC	CASASSGTGVRETQYF
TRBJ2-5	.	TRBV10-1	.	TGCGCCAGCAGTGAACATGGACAGCAAGAGACCCAGTACTTC	CASSEHGQQETQYF
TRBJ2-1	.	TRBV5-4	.	TGTGCCAGCAGCTCGGGAGAGGGAGTGTACAATGAGCAGTTCTTC	CASSSGEGVYNEQFF
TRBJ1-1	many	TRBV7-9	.	TGTGCCAGCAGCCCGGGGGGGGCATCTGAAGCTTTCTTT	CASSPGGASEAFF
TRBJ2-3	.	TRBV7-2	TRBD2	TGTGCCAGCAGAAGCAGGGGTGCGGGAGGATCAGATACGCAGTATTTT	CASRSRGAGGSDTQYF
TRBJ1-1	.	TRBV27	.	TGTGCCAGCAGTTCCGGACAGTTCGGTACTGAAGCTTTCTTT	CASSSGQFGTEAFF
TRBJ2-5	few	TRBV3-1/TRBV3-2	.	TGTGCCAGCAGCCCGGGACTCAGGGCGGAGACCCAGTACTTC	CASSPGLRAETQYF
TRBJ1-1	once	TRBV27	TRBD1	TGTGCCAGCAGACCCCGGACAGGGCTGAACACTGAAGCTTTCTTT	CASRPRTGLNTEAFF
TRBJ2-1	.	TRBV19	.	TGTGCCAGTCGGGACTCTTACAATGAGCAGTTCTTC	CASRDSYNEQFF
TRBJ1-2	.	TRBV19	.	TGTGCCAGTAGTATGTCAGGGACTTTAAACTATGGCTACACCTTC	CASSMSGTLNYGYTF
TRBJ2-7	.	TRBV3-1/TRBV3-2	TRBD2	TGTGCCAGCAGCCACCCGCCAGCGACGGGACTAGCGGGAGCGAAAGAGCAGTACTTC	CASSHPPATGLAGAKEQYF
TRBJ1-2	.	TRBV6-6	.	TGTGCCAGCTACATGGGCCTCGGCTACACCTTC	CASYMGLGYTF
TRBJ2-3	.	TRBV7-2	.	TGTGCCAGCAGCTTAAATGGGGCAGGAGGGTCCTATACGCAGTATTTT	CASSLNGAGGSYTQYF
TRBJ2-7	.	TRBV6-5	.	TGTGCCAGCAGCTATCTAGCGACCCCCAACGAGCAGTACTTC	CASSYLATPNEQYF
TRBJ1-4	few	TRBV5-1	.	TGCGCCAGCAGCTACCGGGACGGGGGGGAAAAACTGTTTTTT	CASSYRDGGEKLFF
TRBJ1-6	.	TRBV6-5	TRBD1	TGTGCCAGCAGGACAGGGTCTGATTCACCCCTCCACTTT	CASRTGSDSPLHF
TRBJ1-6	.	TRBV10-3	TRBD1	TGTGCCATCAGCGAACAGGGGCCTGACAATTCACCCCTCCACTTT	CAISEQGPDNSPLHF
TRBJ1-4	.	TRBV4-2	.	TGTGCCAGCAGCCAAGTACAACATCCTAATGAAAAACTGTTTTTT	CASSQVQHPNEKLFF
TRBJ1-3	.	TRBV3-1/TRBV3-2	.	TGTGCCAGCAGCCCTTCCGTCCAGGGGAGATTTGGCGGAAACACCATATATTTT	CASSPSVQGRFGGNTIYF
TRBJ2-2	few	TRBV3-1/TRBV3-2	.	TGTGCCAGCATGAAGAAAGCGGCTTCCGGGGAGCTGTTTTTT	CASMKKAASGELFF
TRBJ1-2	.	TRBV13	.	TGTGCCAGCAGCTTAAGATCTACAGGGTTCTATGGCTACACCTTC	CASSLRSTGFYGYTF
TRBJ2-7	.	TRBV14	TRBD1	TGTGCCAGCAGCCGGGACAGCGGCGAGCAGTACTTC	CASSRDSGEQYF
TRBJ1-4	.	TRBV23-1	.	TGCGCCAGCAGGCAGGGAGGAGAAAAACTGTTTTTT	CASRQGGEKLFF